The 9 T cell receptor beta chains reported below all come from one sample, sequenced in a study of blood T cell repertoires in COVID-19. Generated by immunoSEQ multiplex PCR, the TCRdb table keeps only in-frame clones and is missing some. The sample gives about 200,000 clones, 70% to 90% of which show up once; about 3% is in the top ten. The specimen sequenced was peripheral blood. All receptors come from a man between 60 and 75 years old with acute or convalescent COVID-19.

The chain joins TRBV9 to TRBJ2-5, with 14 bases matching TRBD2. CDR1 SGDLS and CDR2 YYNGEE come from the germline V gene. J was trimmed by 5 bases and V by 4 bases; bases with no gene match: 13. This CDR3 comprises 18 residues. Here the CDR3 reads CASSPRLAGGLFVETQYF. The DNA for the CDR3 is TGTGCCAGCAGCCCCCGACTAGCGGGGGGGCTTTTTGTCGAGACCCAGTACTTC.

The rearrangement links TRBV5-8 to TRBJ2-7, with TRBD1 matching 9 bases. CDR3 size: 15 residues. V lost 1 base to trimming and J lost 2 bases; unmatched junction nucleotides: 4. Germline V CDR1 and CDR2: SGHTS, YDEGEE. CDR3 coding DNA: TGTGCCAGCAGCTTGCGCGGACAGGGGACCTACGAGCAGTACTTC. It is translated as CASSLRGQGTYEQYF. The whole variable domain, filled in from reference TRBV5-8 and TRBJ2-7, reads EAGVTQSPTHLIKTRGQQATLRCSPISGHTSVYWYQQALGLGLQFLLWYDEGEERNRGNFPPRFSGRQFPNYSSELNVNALELEDSALYLCASSLRGQGTYEQYFGPGTRLTVT.

The chain employs TRBV30 and TRBJ2-3, with D hard to call. Germline lookup yields CDR1 GTSNPN and CDR2 SVGIG (reference sequence). This CDR3 has 12 amino acids. V dropped 2 bases and J dropped 2 bases, with 5 bases sitting between them. Written as DNA, the CDR3 is TGTGCCTGGAGTTCCTTCACAGATACGCAGTATTTT. This translates into CAWSSFTDTQYF.

The V gene is TRBV7-8, the J gene TRBJ2-5; 7 bases match TRBD1. Germline-derived CDR1 and CDR2 are SGHVS and FQNEAQ. Trimming cost V 6 bases and J 4 bases; bases outside gene matches: 5. The CDR3 is 13 residues long. This CDR3 is CASRTTGVETQYF. Here the CDR3 DNA reads TGTGCCAGCAGGACTACAGGGGTAGAGACCCAGTACTTC.

The chain uses TRBV5-1 and TRBJ1-1; TRBD1 matches at 8 bases. The CDR3 length is 14 residues. Germline V gene lookup returns CDR1 SGHRS and CDR2 YFSETQ. Losses at the gene ends were 4 bases for V and 4 bases for J; bases not matched to a gene: 6. The CDR3 nucleotides read TGCGCCAGCAGCAGAGGACAGGGAAGCACTGAAGCTTTCTTT. Encoded protein: CASSRGQGSTEAFF.

The chain employs TRBV9 and TRBJ2-7; 12 bases fit TRBD2. CDR3 length: 16 residues. CDR1 SGDLS and CDR2 YYNGEE come from the germline V gene. V was clipped by 3 bases and J by 4 bases; unmatched bases: 8. CDR3 loop: CASSGTSGTSTYEQYF. CDR3 nucleotides: TGTGCCAGCAGCGGGACTAGCGGGACGAGTACATACGAGCAGTACTTC.

V gene TRBV7-2 combines with J gene TRBJ2-1; TRBD2 agrees at 14 bases. Trimming removed 8 bases from V and 0 bases from J; junction bases left unmatched: 9. The CDR3 covers 18 residues. Germline V gene sequence: CDR1 SGHTA, CDR2 FQGNSA. CDR3 in DNA: TGTGCCAGCTTCGGACTAGCGGGGGGTCAGAGCTCCTACAATGAGCAGTTCTTC. Amino acids: CASFGLAGGQSSYNEQFF.

This clone was found a few times. V usage is TRBV10-1 and J usage is TRBJ1-1; 7 bases align to TRBD1. The CDR3 length is 14 residues. V shed 6 bases and J 7 bases; nucleotides not matched to a gene: 11. Germline V gene sequence: CDR1 WNHNN, CDR2 SYGVQD (reference sequence). The CDR3 region has the DNA TGCGCCAGCAGGGAAGGGACAGCCGGGGATGAAGCTTTCTTT. It yields the protein CASREGTAGDEAFF.

The chain has TRBV19 and TRBJ1-1; 7 nucleotides align to TRBD1. This CDR3 comprises 15 residues. The germline V gene has CDR1 LNHDA and CDR2 SQIVND (reference sequence). V shed 4 bases, J shed 2 bases, and the junction held 7 bases outside the gene matches. CDR3 amino acids: CASSTGQVLNTEAFF. CDR3 DNA sequence: TGTGCCAGTAGTACCGGACAGGTCCTAAACACTGAAGCTTTCTTT.